Each of the 17 T cell receptor beta chains below was sequenced from the same sample in a study of T cell responses to AZD1222 COVID-19 vaccine. TCRdb keeps only in-frame clones here, not all; method: immunoSEQ multiplex PCR. Of 250,000 to 300,000 clones listed, about 94% are singletons. The material sequenced was peripheral blood, taken 28 days after the second AZD1222 dose. These receptors were collected from an adult who received the AZD1222 COVID-19 vaccine.

CDR3 coding DNA: TGTGCCAGCAGCCCACAGGGTTTGAACACTGAAGCTTTCTTT. Amino acid sequence: CASSPQGLNTEAFF. The gene calls are TRBV7-2 and TRBJ1-1; D perhaps matches TRBD1 (6 bases). This CDR3 is 14 amino acids long. Trimming removed 5 bases at V and 0 bases at J, with 10 bases between. Germline loops: CDR1 SGHTA, CDR2 FQGNSA.

The J gene is TRBJ1-3, the V gene TRBV7-9; the D gene is possibly TRBD1 (5 bases). V was clipped by 7 bases and J by 4 bases, with 14 bases between them. The CDR3 loop spans 14 amino acids. In germline, CDR1 is SEHNR, CDR2 FQNEAQ (reference sequence). The CDR3 is CASTLGASGNTIYF. For the CDR3, the DNA is TGTGCCAGCACCCTTGGGGCTTCGGGAAACACCATATATTTT. The full variable domain, with the rest looked up from reference TRBV7-9 and TRBJ1-3, is DTGVSQNPRHKITKRGQNVTFRCDPISEHNRLYWYRQTLGQGPEFLTYFQNEAQLEKSRLLSDRFSAERPKGSFSTLEIQRTEQGDSAMYLCASTLGASGNTIYFGEGSWLTVV.

The V gene is TRBV27, the J gene TRBJ1-6; 8 nucleotides agree with TRBD1. In germline, CDR1 is MNHEY, CDR2 SMNVEV (reference sequence). This CDR3 has 16 amino acids. The V and J ends lost 0 bases and 7 bases, in that order; junction bases with no gene match: 5. The CDR3 sequence is CASSLSGQGWNSPLHF. CDR3 DNA: TGTGCCAGCAGTTTATCTGGACAGGGATGGAATTCACCCCTCCACTTT.

The V and J genes are TRBV7-9 and TRBJ1-1; 9 positions agree with TRBD1. Germline CDR1 is SEHNR and CDR2 is FQNEAQ (reference sequence). J lost 5 bases, V lost 8 bases, and 12 bases had no gene match. This CDR3 spans 15 amino acids. CDR3 amino acids: CASETQGAPGTEAFF. CDR3 nucleotide sequence: TGTGCCAGCGAGACACAGGGGGCCCCAGGTACTGAAGCTTTCTTT.

CDR3 loop: CASSSILNTEAFF. In nucleotides, the CDR3 is TGTGCCAGCAGTTCAATTTTGAACACTGAAGCTTTCTTT. The chain is built from TRBV6-5 and TRBJ1-1; D uncertain. The CDR3 is 13 amino acids. Trimming stripped 4 bases from V and 0 bases from J, with 6 bases between. The V gene's germline CDR1 is MNHEY and CDR2 SVGAGI.

V and J are TRBV5-4 and TRBJ2-2; weak D call: TRBD2 (6 bases). This CDR3 contains 15 residues. Germline CDR1 is SGHNT and CDR2 is YYREEE (reference sequence). With 3 bases removed from V and 5 bases from J, the gap between germline ends came to 14 bases. The CDR3 region is CASSYGGMGTGELFF. The CDR3 DNA follows: TGTGCCAGCAGCTATGGCGGGATGGGGACCGGGGAGCTGTTTTTT.

This clone showed up just once. The CDR3 DNA follows: TGTGCCAGCAGCCTAGGGGAGGGCCACTCTGGAAACACCATATATTTT. The encoded protein is CASSLGEGHSGNTIYF. This sequence joins TRBV7-9 and TRBJ1-3; D is perhaps TRBD1 (5 bases). Trimming pared 5 bases from V and 0 bases from J, leaving 14 bases between. CDR1 is SEHNR and CDR2 is FQNEAQ in the germline V gene (reference sequence). This CDR3 contains 16 residues. The full variable domain, completed using reference TRBV7-9 and TRBJ1-3, is DTGVSQNPRHKITKRGQNVTFRCDPISEHNRLYWYRQTLGQGPEFLTYFQNEAQLEKSRLLSDRFSAERPKGSFSTLEIQRTEQGDSAMYLCASSLGEGHSGNTIYFGEGSWLTVV.

The chain carries TRBV6-5 and TRBJ1-3, with D unresolved. V gave up 6 bases and J gave up 0 bases, with 12 bases separating them. In germline, CDR1 is MNHEY, CDR2 SVGAGI. This CDR3 has 15 amino acids. CDR3 bases: TGTGCCAGCAGGATACTGGAAAACTCTGGAAACACCATATATTTT. This sequence encodes CASRILENSGNTIYF.

The chain joins TRBV9 to TRBJ2-2, with 8 bases fitting TRBD2. Germline V gives CDR1 SGDLS, CDR2 YYNGEE. The CDR3 is 14 amino acids. Germline trimming cut 6 bases from V and 5 bases from J; bases unmatched to any gene: 6. The CDR3 nucleotides are TGTGCCAGCAACCTAGCGGGCACAACCGGGGAGCTGTTTTTT. Protein product: CASNLAGTTGELFF.

This chain connects TRBV5-5 to TRBJ2-7, with 7 bases matching TRBD1. Germline V gene sequence: CDR1 SGHKS, CDR2 YYEKEE (reference sequence). This CDR3 contains 15 residues. V shed 3 bases and J 1 base; nucleotides not matched to a gene: 7. Written as DNA, the CDR3 is TGTGCCAGCAGCTCACCCGGGACAGCATCCTACGAGCAGTACTTC. Its translation is CASSSPGTASYEQYF.

The chain employs TRBV5-1 and TRBJ2-7, with 8 bases matching TRBD2. V was pared by 2 bases and J by 3 bases, with 7 bases of the junction left unmatched. The CDR3 is 15 residues long. Germline V gene data show CDR1 as SGHRS and CDR2 as YFSETQ. The CDR3 protein is CASSFVSGGHYEQYF. The CDR3 region has the DNA TGCGCCAGCAGCTTCGTGAGCGGGGGACACTACGAGCAGTACTTC.

The rearrangement links TRBV18 to TRBJ1-1; no clear D. Germline CDR1 is KGHSH and CDR2 is LQKENI. V lost 2 bases to trimming and J lost 0 bases, with 4 bases between them. CDR3 length equals 13 residues. CDR3 loop: CASSPDMNTEAFF. CDR3 DNA sequence: TGTGCCAGCTCACCAGATATGAACACTGAAGCTTTCTTT.

The J gene is TRBJ1-3, the V gene TRBV3-1 (or the pseudogene TRBV3-2), with D unresolved. V was clipped by 5 bases and J by 4 bases, with 9 bases between them. CDR3 length: 13 residues. Germline V gene sequence: CDR1 LGHDT, CDR2 YNNKEL (reference sequence). The CDR3 bases are TGTGCCAGCAGCTCCGCCGGGGGAAACACCATATATTTT. Translated, it gives CASSSAGGNTIYF.

This rearrangement joins TRBV9 to TRBJ1-3; the D is unclear. Trimming stripped 0 bases from V and 2 bases from J, with 9 bases between. The CDR3 loop spans 15 amino acids. Germline V gives CDR1 SGDLS, CDR2 YYNGEE. This chain's CDR3 is CASSVESGTGNTIYF. CDR3 DNA: TGTGCCAGCAGCGTAGAATCCGGAACTGGAAACACCATATATTTT.

The chain uses TRBV12-3 or TRBV12-4 and TRBJ1-1; D perhaps matches TRBD1 (5 bases). The CDR3 totals 13 residues. V was trimmed by 5 bases and J by 7 bases, leaving 14 bases between them. The CDR3 reads CASSIGTVREAFF. DNA for the CDR3: TGTGCCAGCAGTATAGGGACCGTTCGTGAAGCTTTCTTT.

The chain recombines TRBV5-1 with TRBJ1-1, with unresolved D. The germline gives CDR1 SGHRS, CDR2 YFSETQ. This CDR3 region has 16 residues. The V end was cut by 0 bases, the J end by 0 bases, with 12 bases between. This CDR3 reads CASSLAGGRMNTEAFF. The CDR3 region has the DNA TGCGCCAGCAGCTTGGCCGGAGGCAGGATGAACACTGAAGCTTTCTTT.

V gene TRBV28 combines with J gene TRBJ1-1, with 7 nucleotides matching TRBD1. This CDR3 is built from 14 residues. Germline V gene lookup returns CDR1 MDHEN and CDR2 SYDVKM. V gave up 8 bases and J gave up 1 base; unmatched junction bases: 7. In DNA form, the CDR3 reads TGTGCCAGCCGATCGGGACAGCCGAACACTGAAGCTTTCTTT. Translation gives CASRSGQPNTEAFF. Looking up the rest from reference TRBV28 and TRBJ1-1 gives the full variable domain: DVKVTQSSRYLVKRTGEKVFLECVQDMDHENMFWYRQDPGLGLRLIYFSYDVKMKEKGDIPEGYSVSREKKERFSLILESASTNQTSMYLCASRSGQPNTEAFFGQGTRLTVV.